The 3 T cell receptor beta chains reported below all come from one sample, sequenced in a study of cytomegalovirus exposure and HLA in healthy donors. Primers included in the PCR were 60 Vbeta and 13 Jbeta primers. The repertoire was sequenced with immunoSEQ multiplex PCR; TCRdb's copy has only in-frame clones and lacks some. The sample consists of more than 100,000 clones, approximately 10% of them appearing once. Sequenced input: PBMCs. Receptors originate from a middle-aged woman in good health and CMV-seropositive.

This clone was counted between two and nine times. This chain uses TRBV7-2 with TRBJ2-7; D is uncertain. The CDR3 runs to 14 residues. V lost 4 bases to trimming and J lost 1 base, with 11 bases between them. Germline V gene data show CDR1 as SGHTA and CDR2 as FQGNSA. The CDR3 protein is CASSSTLGSYEQYF. The DNA for the CDR3 is TGTGCCAGCAGCTCGACTCTAGGTTCCTACGAGCAGTACTTC.

This clone has more than one count but fewer than ten. J is TRBJ2-7 and V is TRBV11-2; the match to TRBD1 covers 7 bases. Germline assignment: CDR1 SGHAT and CDR2 FQNNGV. The CDR3 has 15 amino acids. The V gene end was trimmed by 1 base and the J gene end by 2 bases; junction bases not matched to a gene: 5. The DNA for the CDR3 is TGTGCCAGCAGCTTAGCCGTCGGGACAGCCTACGAGCAGTACTTC. This codes for CASSLAVGTAYEQYF.

In its sample, this clone was seen many times. The sample carries other DNA sequences with the same CDR3. The rearrangement uses TRBV19 and TRBJ2-2; 9 nucleotides match TRBD1. J gave up 5 bases and V 9 bases, and 7 bases lay outside the gene matches. CDR1 and CDR2 from the germline V gene are LNHDA and SQIVND (reference sequence). The CDR3 is 14 residues long. The CDR3 spells CASAGTGFTGELFF. The CDR3 region has the DNA TGTGCCAGCGCCGGGACAGGGTTTACCGGGGAGCTGTTTTTT.